These 6 T cell receptor beta chains share one sample of origin, sequenced in a study of cytomegalovirus exposure and HLA in healthy donors (dated by TCRdb to 2017 to 2019). The method behind the library was the immunoSEQ multiplex PCR assay. In its TCRdb copy, this immuneACCESS table keeps in-frame sequences only and misses some clones. Where compared with another copy, unresolved V genes explain less than half of these, and the others have no known cause. This sample gives 82,000 or so clones in total; 90% to 95% of them show up just once. The top ten hold approximately 0.69% of the sample. The source material was PBMCs. These receptors came from a woman aged 18-35 years in good health and CMV-seronegative.

This clone was seen once. The chain couples TRBV27 to TRBJ2-2; 10 nucleotides match TRBD1. The trim removed 5 bases at V and 9 bases at J, leaving 15 bases unmatched. CDR3 length equals 17 residues. Germline assignment: CDR1 MNHEY and CDR2 SMNVEV (reference sequence). The CDR3 loop is CASSQGEVGQGVRELFF. The DNA of the CDR3 is TGTGCCAGCAGTCAAGGGGAAGTTGGACAGGGGGTGCGGGAGCTGTTTTTT.

The V call is TRBV27, the J call TRBJ1-1; 8 bases align to TRBD1. The CDR3 has 15 residues. CDR1 is MNHEY and CDR2 is SMNVEV in the germline V gene (reference sequence). V shed 2 bases, J shed 5 bases, and the junction held 7 bases outside the gene matches. The CDR3 DNA sequence: TGTGCCAGCAGTTTAGGCGGGACAGGCGGTACTGAAGCTTTCTTT. Translated: CASSLGGTGGTEAFF.

V is TRBV7-9 and J is TRBJ1-2; 8 nucleotides line up with TRBD1. Germline V gene lookup returns CDR1 SEHNR and CDR2 FQNEAQ (reference sequence). With 3 bases clipped from V and 4 bases from J, the junction kept 13 bases outside the gene matches. The CDR3 is 17 residues long. The CDR3 sequence: CASSFNYPGGGLYGYTF. The CDR3 coding sequence is TGTGCCAGCAGCTTTAACTATCCAGGGGGCGGACTCTATGGCTACACCTTC.

The J gene is TRBJ2-1, the V gene TRBV27, with TRBD2 matching 11 bases. V shed 0 bases and J 3 bases; nucleotides not matched to a gene: 10. In germline, CDR1 is MNHEY, CDR2 SMNVEV (reference sequence). This CDR3 is 19 amino acids long. CDR3 sequence: CASSLSLMTSGKVYNEQFF. The CDR3 DNA reads as TGTGCCAGCAGTTTATCGCTCATGACTAGCGGGAAGGTCTACAATGAGCAGTTCTTC.

The chain recombines TRBV5-5 with TRBJ1-1, with no clear D. This CDR3 comprises 13 residues. Germline CDR1 reads SGHKS; CDR2 reads YYEKEE (reference sequence). Between the trimmed V and J ends, which lost 4 bases and 1 base, there was a span of 8 bases. The CDR3: CASSGLTNTEAFF. DNA for the CDR3: TGTGCCAGCAGCGGACTGACGAACACTGAAGCTTTCTTT.

This rearrangement joins TRBV2 to TRBJ2-1; 7 nucleotides align to TRBD2. After removal of 6 bases from V and 5 bases from J, the junction contained 10 bases not matched to a gene. The V gene's germline CDR1 is SNHLY and CDR2 FYNNEI. The CDR3 spans 15 residues. CDR3: CASRTPGLPHNEQFF. The CDR3 DNA reads TGTGCCAGCAGAACTCCGGGACTACCTCACAATGAGCAGTTCTTC.